Listed here are 27 T cell receptor beta chains from one sample, sequenced in a study of blood T cell repertoires in COVID-19. TCRdb's copy holds only in-frame clones and misses some; the assay was immunoSEQ multiplex PCR. The table records 50,000 to 70,000 clones, about 76% of them present only once. Specimen: peripheral blood. The source of these receptors is a man between 45 and 60 years old with active or convalescent COVID-19.

CDR3 protein: CSVRQGAGEKLFF. CDR3 sequence (DNA): TGCAGCGTAAGACAGGGGGCGGGTGAAAAACTGTTTTTT. The V call is TRBV29-1, the J call TRBJ1-4; 10 bases are a match to TRBD1. The CDR3 contains 13 residues. Trimming cost V 6 bases and J 7 bases; bases outside gene matches: 5. Germline V lookup: CDR1 SQVTM, CDR2 ANQGSEA.

V and J are TRBV24-1 and TRBJ2-1, with 7 nucleotides matching TRBD1. V lost 7 bases to trimming and J lost 6 bases; unmatched junction nucleotides: 8. Per the germline V gene, CDR1 is KGHDR and CDR2 is SFDVKD. The CDR3 consists of 14 residues. CDR3 amino acids: CATRGTDPSNEQFF. In DNA, the CDR3 is TGTGCCACCAGGGGGACAGACCCAAGCAATGAGCAGTTCTTC.

The chain uses TRBV19 and TRBJ1-2; 7 bases agree with TRBD1. Germline CDR1 is LNHDA and CDR2 is SQIVND (reference sequence). This CDR3 comprises 15 residues. The trim removed 5 bases at V and 3 bases at J, leaving 9 bases unmatched. The CDR3 loop is CASSPHGRGDYGYTF. In DNA form, the CDR3 reads TGTGCCAGTAGTCCCCATGGCAGGGGGGACTATGGCTACACCTTC. The complete variable domain, with remaining parts taken from reference TRBV19 and TRBJ1-2, reads DGGITQSPKYLFRKEGQNVTLSCEQNLNHDAMYWYRQDPGQGLRLIYYSQIVNDFQKGDIAEGYSVSREKKESFPLTVTSAQKNPTAFYLCASSPHGRGDYGYTFGSGTRLTVV.

V is TRBV11-2 and J is TRBJ1-1; D is possibly TRBD1 (5 bases). Trimming took off 3 bases at V and 8 bases at J, with 13 bases between the two ends. There are 13 residues in the CDR3. The germline V gene encodes CDR1 SGHAT and CDR2 FQNNGV. CDR3 residues: CASSFTDTGEAFF. CDR3 nucleotides: TGTGCCAGCAGCTTTACGGACACCGGAGAAGCTTTCTTT.

The CDR3 here is CATSREGERRVNEQFF. Here the CDR3 DNA reads TGTGCCACCAGCAGAGAGGGAGAGAGGAGGGTGAATGAGCAGTTCTTC. This rearrangement joins TRBV15 to TRBJ2-1; D might be TRBD2 (6 bases). Trimming took 0 bases from V and 7 from J, leaving 16 bases between them. CDR1 LNHNV and CDR2 YYDKDF come from the germline V gene (reference sequence). The CDR3 sequence is 16 residues long.

This clone was seen once. The chain carries TRBV25-1 and TRBJ1-2; tentative D call: TRBD1 (6 bases). Germline V gene lookup returns CDR1 MGHDK and CDR2 SYGVNS. V shed 2 bases and J shed 6 bases, with 13 bases lying between them. The CDR3 totals 14 residues. DNA for the CDR3: TGTGCCAGCAGTGAAATGGGGGCGGGCGATGGCTACACCTTC. This encodes CASSEMGAGDGYTF.

In regard to this clone: Other DNA sequences within the sample encode an identical CDR3. The chain is built from TRBV7-2 and TRBJ1-6, with D unresolved. The ends were cut back, 2 bases at V and 0 bases at J, with 5 bases in the middle. The CDR3 length is 15 residues. The V gene's germline CDR1 is SGHTA and CDR2 FQGNSA. The CDR3, as DNA: TGTGCCAGCAGCTTACCCGGCTCCTATAATTCACCCCTCCACTTT. It is translated as CASSLPGSYNSPLHF.

The V and J genes are TRBV10-3 and TRBJ1-5; 7 bases are shared with TRBD1. The germline V gene has CDR1 ENHRY and CDR2 SYGVKD. Trimming removed 10 bases from V and 5 bases from J; junction bases left unmatched: 5. The CDR3 consists of 12 residues. CDR3 protein: CATRGGDQPQHF. CDR3 DNA: TGTGCCACCAGAGGGGGCGATCAGCCCCAGCATTTT.

This clone was seen once. The chain is built from TRBV28 and TRBJ1-6; D perhaps matches TRBD1 (5 bases). CDR3 length: 15 residues. The germline gives CDR1 MDHEN, CDR2 SYDVKM. V shed 1 base and J shed 14 bases, with 18 bases lying between them. This CDR3 is CASSLFTVGGRALHF. CDR3 in DNA: TGTGCCAGCAGTTTATTTACGGTCGGCGGCAGGGCCCTCCACTTT. The full variable domain, rest sourced from reference TRBV28 and TRBJ1-6, is DVKVTQSSRYLVKRTGEKVFLECVQDMDHENMFWYRQDPGLGLRLIYFSYDVKMKEKGDIPEGYSVSREKKERFSLILESASTNQTSMYLCASSLFTVGGRALHFGNGTRLTVT.

This clone was detected a few times. J is TRBJ2-1 and V is TRBV11-1; TRBD2 matches 7 bases. This CDR3 has 15 amino acids. Germline V lookup: CDR1 SGHAT, CDR2 FQDESV (reference sequence). V gave up 3 bases and J gave up 8 bases; unmatched junction bases: 10. The CDR3 sequence is CASSFGGRIIDEQFF. CDR3 bases: TGTGCCAGCAGCTTTGGCGGGAGAATCATCGATGAGCAGTTCTTC.

This clone was seen once. This chain joins TRBV3-1 (or the pseudogene TRBV3-2) and TRBJ1-4; D is perhaps TRBD1 (6 bases). Germline V gives CDR1 LGHDT, CDR2 YNNKEL (reference sequence). The CDR3 has 17 amino acids. V shed 4 bases and J shed 8 bases, with 23 bases lying between them. CDR3: CASSLCSPQGPGEKLFF. The DNA of the CDR3 is TGTGCCAGCAGCCTTTGTTCTCCCCAGGGGCCGGGAGAAAAACTGTTTTTT.

The V and J genes are TRBV11-2 and TRBJ1-5, with 7 bases identical to TRBD1. In germline, CDR1 is SGHAT, CDR2 FQNNGV. V lost 4 bases and J lost 4; bases outside the gene matches: 4. This CDR3 is built from 14 residues. CDR3 sequence reads: CASSSGQENQPQHF. The CDR3 DNA reads TGTGCCAGCAGCTCCGGACAGGAAAATCAGCCCCAGCATTTT.

The chain couples TRBV5-5 to TRBJ2-3; no reliable D call. CDR1 and CDR2 (germline): SGHKS, YYEKEE (reference sequence). The ends were cut back, 0 bases at V and 4 bases at J, with 6 bases in the middle. The CDR3 length is 13 residues. The CDR3 DNA sequence: TGTGCCAGCAGCTTGGTCGGAGCAGATACGCAGTATTTT. Its protein is CASSLVGADTQYF.

This rearrangement joins TRBV2 to TRBJ1-5, with a possible D match to TRBD1 (6 bases). The CDR3 consists of 15 residues. Between the trimmed V and J ends, which lost 8 bases and 1 base, there was a span of 15 bases. Germline-derived CDR1 and CDR2 are SNHLY and FYNNEI. This chain's CDR3 is CASWGPGRSNQPQHF. CDR3 bases: TGTGCCAGCTGGGGGCCGGGCAGAAGCAATCAGCCCCAGCATTTT. The full variable domain, completed using reference TRBV2 and TRBJ1-5, is EPEVTQTPSHQVTQMGQEVILRCVPISNHLYFYWYRQILGQKVEFLVSFYNNEISEKSEIFDDQFSVERPDGSNFTLKIRSTKLEDSAMYFCASWGPGRSNQPQHFGDGTRLSIL.

The chain has TRBV5-4 and TRBJ2-7, with 7 nucleotides matching TRBD1. There are 13 residues in the CDR3. Germline trimming cut 4 bases from V and 3 bases from J; bases unmatched to any gene: 4. CDR1 and CDR2 from the germline V gene are SGHNT and YYREEE (reference sequence). Here the CDR3 reads CASSGWDSYEQYF. For the CDR3, the DNA is TGTGCCAGCAGCGGGTGGGACAGCTACGAGCAGTACTTC.

The J gene is TRBJ1-2, the V gene TRBV19; 8 nucleotides match TRBD1. Germline CDR1 reads LNHDA; CDR2 reads SQIVND (reference sequence). There are 14 residues in the CDR3. Trimming at V came to 4 bases and at J to 11 bases, leaving 12 bases not matched to a gene. CDR3 residues: CASSNEDRGGSYTF. The CDR3 region has the DNA TGTGCCAGTAGTAACGAAGACAGGGGAGGAAGTTACACCTTC.

The chain employs TRBV27 and TRBJ1-2; D uncertain. Germline V lookup: CDR1 MNHEY, CDR2 SMNVEV (reference sequence). Trimming took off 3 bases at V and 4 bases at J, with 9 bases between the two ends. The CDR3 contains 13 residues. CDR3 loop: CASSLSGIYGYTF. DNA of the CDR3: TGTGCCAGCAGTTTGTCGGGGATCTATGGCTACACCTTC.

Only one count was recorded for this clone. This chain joins TRBV2 and TRBJ1-3; D possibly corresponds to TRBD1 (5 bases). From germline, CDR1 is SNHLY and CDR2 FYNNEI. V lost 4 bases and J 7 bases, leaving 11 bases between the germline ends. The CDR3 length is 13 residues. In nucleotides, the CDR3 is TGTGCCAGCAGTGGTAGGGACTCGAACACCATATATTTT. Translating it yields CASSGRDSNTIYF.

V is TRBV2 and J is TRBJ2-1, with 13 bases aligning to TRBD2. CDR3 length: 16 residues. V lost 4 bases, J lost 8 bases, and 8 bases stayed unmatched. Germline lookup yields CDR1 SNHLY and CDR2 FYNNEI. The CDR3 DNA reads TGTGCCAGCAGTGCGAGCGGACTAGCGGGAGTAGATGAGCAGTTCTTC. Its translation: CASSASGLAGVDEQFF.

V gene TRBV28 combines with J gene TRBJ1-4; TRBD1 might be the D (5 bases). The germline V gene has CDR1 MDHEN and CDR2 SYDVKM. The CDR3 has 15 residues. V was cut by 2 bases and J by 2 bases, with 9 bases left in between. This CDR3 reads CASSLGGVTNEKLFF. The CDR3 nucleotides read TGTGCCAGCAGTTTAGGGGGGGTGACTAATGAAAAACTGTTTTTT.

The rearrangement uses TRBV10-2 and TRBJ1-4, with 9 nucleotides matching TRBD1. The CDR3 length is 14 residues. CDR1 is WSHSY and CDR2 is SAAADI in the germline V gene. V shed 6 bases, J shed 6 bases, and the junction held 5 bases outside the gene matches. Written as DNA, the CDR3 is TGCGCCAGCAGATCACAGGGGGCGGATGAAAAACTGTTTTTT. As protein: CASRSQGADEKLFF.

This clone was seen a few times. The chain combines TRBV29-1 with TRBJ1-5; D gene unclear. CDR3 size: 13 residues. V was pared by 3 bases and J by 6 bases, with 12 bases between. CDR1 and CDR2 from the germline V gene are SQVTM and ANQGSEA. The CDR3 loop is CSVEVGESQPQHF. CDR3 coding DNA: TGCAGCGTTGAGGTCGGGGAATCTCAGCCCCAGCATTTT.

This clone was detected only a few times. V is TRBV6-5 and J is TRBJ1-4, with a possible D match to TRBD1 (6 bases). Trimming shortened V by 7 bases and J by 4 bases, and 13 bases separated the two germline ends. The V gene's germline CDR1 is MNHEY and CDR2 SVGAGI. CDR3 length equals 14 residues. The CDR3: CASKQGSGNEKLFF. CDR3 DNA sequence: TGTGCCAGCAAGCAGGGGTCGGGTAATGAAAAACTGTTTTTT.

The chain is built from TRBV11-2 and TRBJ2-1, with TRBD2 as a possible D gene (6 bases). V was clipped by 1 base and J by 8 bases, with 15 bases between them. Per the germline V gene, CDR1 is SGHAT and CDR2 is FQNNGV. The CDR3 contains 15 residues. The DNA of the CDR3 is TGTGCCAGCAGCTTAGGGTCGGGAGCGCTCTATGAGCAGTTCTTC. Protein sequence: CASSLGSGALYEQFF.

V gene TRBV30 combines with J gene TRBJ2-7; TRBD1 matches at 9 bases. In germline, CDR1 is GTSNPN, CDR2 SVGIG (reference sequence). This CDR3 comprises 15 residues. V lost 2 bases and J lost 4; bases outside the gene matches: 9. Here the CDR3 DNA reads TGTGCCTGGAGTCCTTTTTTCGGGACAGGGTACGAGCAGTACTTC. It yields the protein CAWSPFFGTGYEQYF.

This rearrangement joins TRBV7-2 to TRBJ2-3; 9 bases map to TRBD1. The CDR3 is made up of 15 amino acids. The trim removed 2 bases at V and 6 bases at J, leaving 6 bases unmatched. CDR1 and CDR2 (germline): SGHTA, FQGNSA. This CDR3 is CASSLRQGDTDTQYF. The CDR3 nucleotides read TGTGCCAGCAGCTTACGACAGGGGGATACGGATACGCAGTATTTT.

The rearrangement links TRBV19 to TRBJ1-5; tentative D call: TRBD1 (6 bases). The CDR3 covers 13 residues. Germline-derived CDR1 and CDR2 are LNHDA and SQIVND (reference sequence). V was shortened by 7 bases and J by 6 bases, with 13 bases between the two germline ends. The CDR3 here is CASTSIGGQPQHF. The CDR3 DNA sequence: TGTGCCAGTACTTCAATAGGGGGTCAGCCCCAGCATTTT.